Following are 2 T cell receptor beta chains from one sample sequenced in a study of cytomegalovirus exposure and HLA in healthy donors. The study ran its PCR with 60 Vbeta and 13 Jbeta primers. Libraries were prepared by immunoSEQ multiplex PCR; TCRdb keeps only in-frame clonotypes and omits some of them. The table lists approximately 170,000 clones, 76% of them singletons, with about 0.69% in the top ten. The sequenced sample was PBMCs. The receptors shown here come from a female donor in good health and CMV-seronegative.

The rearrangement uses TRBV7-2 and TRBJ2-1; TRBD2 matches at 10 bases. This CDR3 comprises 17 residues. J was trimmed by 4 bases and V by 5 bases; bases with no gene match: 11. Germline V lookup: CDR1 SGHTA, CDR2 FQGNSA. This CDR3 is CASSTSGTYRAYNEQFF. The CDR3 DNA reads TGTGCCAGCAGCACTAGCGGGACCTACCGCGCATACAATGAGCAGTTCTTC.

On this clone: Other DNA sequences in the same sample also yield this CDR3. The CDR3 DNA reads as TGTGCCAGCTCACCAGGCCCCTCTGGAAACACCATATATTTT. Protein: CASSPGPSGNTIYF. This chain joins TRBV18 and TRBJ1-3; D unresolved. This CDR3 comprises 14 residues. CDR1 KGHSH and CDR2 LQKENI come from the germline V gene. V lost 2 bases to trimming and J lost 0 bases, with 5 bases between them.